These 21 T cell receptor beta chains originate from one sample sequenced in a study of T-cell memory formation after mild COVID-19. TCRdb analysed the 5' RACE reads with MiXCR anew, one entry per CDR3 protein. Here the sample spans roughly 580,000 distinct CDR3 sequences, more than 15% being singletons. Sequenced: PBMCs or a T cell subset sorted from them (not recorded which). Receptors were obtained from an adult woman who had mild COVID-19 (a few samples of this study predate the infection). Cell type and time point are not known.

V and J are TRBV9 and TRBJ2-1, with D possibly being TRBD1 (7 bases). The germline gives CDR1 SGDLS, CDR2 YYNGEE. The V gene lost 1 base and the J gene lost 8 bases, with 16 bases spanning the gap. The CDR3 is 15 residues long. The CDR3 coding sequence is TGTGCCAGCAGCGTACAGGGGGGCTGGGGCGATGAGCAGTTCTTC. This gives the protein CASSVQGGWGDEQFF.

The chain links TRBV20-1 to TRBJ2-3, with 9 bases lining up with TRBD2. The germline gives CDR1 DFQATT, CDR2 SNEGSKA (reference sequence). The ends lost 1 base at V and 2 bases at J; junction bases unmatched: 7. The CDR3 contains 16 residues. As DNA, the CDR3 is TGCAGTGCTAGAGGAGGTCTAGCGGGACCCACAGATACGCAGTATTTT. As protein: CSARGGLAGPTDTQYF.

This chain links TRBV19 with TRBJ1-1; D not resolved. With 5 bases removed from V and 1 base from J, the gap between germline ends came to 17 bases. CDR3 length equals 16 residues. The germline V gene encodes CDR1 LNHDA and CDR2 SQIVND (reference sequence). In DNA, the CDR3 is TGTGCCAGTAGTCCCTATGGGAGCCTGAGGAACACTGAAGCTTTCTTT. It translates to CASSPYGSLRNTEAFF.

This clonotype was found a few times. The chain carries TRBV4-1 and TRBJ2-1; 13 nucleotides agree with TRBD2. The V and J ends lost 8 bases and 0 bases, in that order; junction bases with no gene match: 10. The germline V gene has CDR1 MGHRA and CDR2 YSYEKL. This CDR3 comprises 18 residues. The CDR3 DNA reads TGCGCCAGCGGAGGACTAGCGGGGGATTACGTCTCCTACAATGAGCAGTTCTTC. This encodes CASGGLAGDYVSYNEQFF.

This chain connects TRBV7-6 to TRBJ2-2; D gene unclear. The CDR3 sequence is 15 residues long. Germline CDR1 reads SGHVS; CDR2 reads FNYEAQ. V was cut by 2 bases and J by 3 bases, with 10 bases left in between. CDR3 coding DNA: TGTGCCAGCAGCTTAATCCAGGAAGACACCGGGGAGCTGTTTTTT. Translating it yields CASSLIQEDTGELFF.

The chain is built from TRBV5-1 and TRBJ1-2; 7 positions match TRBD1. The CDR3 sequence is 15 residues long. V gave up 4 bases and J gave up 4 bases; unmatched junction bases: 10. Germline CDR1 is SGHRS and CDR2 is YFSETQ. The CDR3 sequence: CASSPGVGQPYGYTF. For the CDR3, the DNA is TGCGCCAGCAGCCCCGGGGTGGGACAGCCCTATGGCTACACCTTC.

The chain employs TRBV6-2 or TRBV6-3 and TRBJ2-3; 10 positions agree with TRBD2. Germline CDR1 and CDR2: MNHEY and SVGEGT. This CDR3 has 15 amino acids. The V gene end was trimmed by 7 bases and the J gene end by 5 bases; junction bases not matched to a gene: 9. Here the CDR3 reads CASTPVAGGIDTQYF. CDR3 in DNA: TGTGCCAGCACCCCAGTAGCGGGAGGAATAGATACGCAGTATTTT.

The J gene is TRBJ2-3, the V gene TRBV20-1, with 15 nucleotides matching TRBD2. The V gene's germline CDR1 is DFQATT and CDR2 SNEGSKA (reference sequence). The CDR3 spans 17 residues. Losses at the gene ends were 2 bases for V and 6 bases for J; bases not matched to a gene: 9. The CDR3 region is CSARSGLAGGTLDTQYF. CDR3 nucleotide sequence: TGCAGTGCTAGATCCGGACTAGCGGGGGGGACATTGGATACGCAGTATTTT.

This clonotype was detected only a few times. The chain has TRBV7-3 and TRBJ1-1; D possibly corresponds to TRBD1 (5 bases). V was trimmed by 11 bases and J by 1 base, leaving 11 bases between them. The CDR3 contains 12 residues. From germline, CDR1 is SGHTA and CDR2 FQGTGA. This CDR3 reads CAVGDRNTEAFF. CDR3 DNA sequence: TGTGCCGTCGGCGACAGGAACACTGAAGCTTTCTTT.

This clonotype has more than one count but fewer than ten. The chain carries TRBV12-3 or TRBV12-4 and TRBJ2-7, with 12 nucleotides matching TRBD2. V shed 2 bases and J 5 bases; nucleotides not matched to a gene: 4. CDR3 length: 15 residues. The CDR3 DNA reads TGTGCCAGCAGTTTAAATCGACTAGCGGGAGACGAGCAGTACTTC. This translates into CASSLNRLAGDEQYF.

This clonotype was seen only a few times. The chain joins TRBV19 to TRBJ2-1, with a possible D match to TRBD1 (6 bases). In germline, CDR1 is LNHDA, CDR2 SQIVND (reference sequence). The CDR3 consists of 14 residues. Trimming left V 9 bases short and J 2 bases short, with 14 bases between. CDR3 coding DNA: TGTGCCAGCCACCCCAGGGGCCCCTACAATGAGCAGTTCTTC. It encodes CASHPRGPYNEQFF.

The gene calls are TRBV7-7 and TRBJ2-3; TRBD2 might be the D (5 bases). The CDR3 is 19 residues long. Germline-derived CDR1 and CDR2 are SSHAT and FNYEAQ (reference sequence). This CDR3 is CANRTPSVDSDWGKDTQYF. CDR3 nucleotides: TGTGCTAATCGGACCCCTTCGGTCGATTCGGACTGGGGAAAAGATACGCAGTATTTT.

V and J are TRBV2 and TRBJ1-4; the D is unclear. Trimming took off 6 bases at V and 8 bases at J, with 10 bases between the two ends. CDR1 and CDR2 (germline): SNHLY, FYNNEI. This CDR3 region has 12 residues. CDR3 protein: CASSGAGEKLFF. CDR3 nucleotides: TGTGCCAGCAGCGGAGCAGGAGAAAAACTGTTTTTT.

This clonotype occurred a few times. The genes are TRBV7-9 and TRBJ2-2; D gene ambiguous. The CDR3 totals 13 residues. Trimming stripped 5 bases from V and 6 bases from J, with 10 bases between. Germline CDR1 SEHNR, CDR2 FQNEAQ (reference sequence). Here the CDR3 reads CASSLTGPGELFF. In nucleotides, the CDR3 is TGTGCCAGCAGCCTGACCGGTCCCGGGGAGCTGTTTTTT.

The chain carries TRBV14 and TRBJ2-7, with a possible D match to TRBD2 (6 bases). Germline V CDR1 and CDR2: SGHDN, FVKESK. The CDR3 sequence is 14 residues long. V was cut by 4 bases and J by 5 bases, with 15 bases left in between. CDR3 nucleotide sequence: TGTGCCAGCAGCCTAGGAGGAGGGTCCAACGAGCAGTACTTC. Protein product: CASSLGGGSNEQYF.

This rearrangement joins TRBV12-3 or TRBV12-4 to TRBJ1-2; D unresolved. The length of the CDR3 is 13 residues. Trimming cost V 5 bases and J 1 base, with 8 bases left between them. The CDR3, as DNA: TGTGCCAGCAGTACGCAGGTTAACTATGGCTACACCTTC. This gives the protein CASSTQVNYGYTF.

This clonotype was observed once. V gene TRBV7-9 combines with J gene TRBJ1-3; perhaps TRBD1 as D (5 bases). Germline CDR1 SEHNR, CDR2 FQNEAQ (reference sequence). Trimming shortened V by 4 bases and J by 4 bases, and 23 bases separated the two germline ends. The CDR3 spans 18 residues. CDR3 region: CASSYLLVGTLRGNTIYF. In nucleotides, the CDR3 is TGTGCCAGCAGCTACCTCCTGGTCGGGACGCTTCGAGGAAACACCATATATTTT. The full variable domain, rest sourced from reference TRBV7-9 and TRBJ1-3, is DTGVSQNPRHKITKRGQNVTFRCDPISEHNRLYWYRQTLGQGPEFLTYFQNEAQLEKSRLLSDRFSAERPKGSFSTLEIQRTEQGDSAMYLCASSYLLVGTLRGNTIYFGEGSWLTVV.

This clonotype was recorded a few times. V usage is TRBV12-3 or TRBV12-4 and J usage is TRBJ2-3; the D gene could be TRBD1 or TRBD2 (5 bases each). The ends were cut back, 3 bases at V and 3 bases at J, with 19 bases in the middle. The CDR3 runs 17 residues. Here the CDR3 reads CASSLGLLGTVTDTQYF. CDR3 sequence (DNA): TGTGCCAGCAGTTTGGGCCTTCTCGGGACGGTGACAGATACGCAGTATTTT.

The J gene is TRBJ1-2, the V gene TRBV11-3, with TRBD1 as a possible D gene (5 bases). Germline V gene lookup returns CDR1 SGHNT and CDR2 YENEEA. The CDR3 is 13 residues long. The V end lost 4 bases, the J end lost 4 bases, and 10 bases lay between the germline ends. CDR3 residues: CASSSTQGYGYTF. Written as DNA, the CDR3 is TGTGCCAGCAGCTCAACGCAGGGCTATGGCTACACCTTC.

This clonotype was counted only a few times. V usage is TRBV7-9 and J usage is TRBJ1-2; D uncertain. The V end was cut by 5 bases, the J end by 4 bases, with 20 bases between. The germline V gene encodes CDR1 SEHNR and CDR2 FQNEAQ (reference sequence). There are 16 residues in the CDR3. Here the CDR3 reads CASSLHESVYGYGYTF. CDR3 coding DNA: TGTGCCAGCAGCCTGCATGAGTCGGTCTATGGCTATGGCTACACCTTC.

This clonotype was seen a few times. The chain carries TRBV20-1 and TRBJ1-5; 7 nucleotides line up with TRBD1. Trimming cost V 0 bases and J 5 bases; bases outside gene matches: 7. Germline lookup yields CDR1 DFQATT and CDR2 SNEGSKA (reference sequence). The CDR3 spans 15 residues. CDR3: CSAREIGTEYQPQHF. DNA for the CDR3: TGCAGTGCTAGAGAAATCGGGACAGAGTATCAGCCCCAGCATTTT.